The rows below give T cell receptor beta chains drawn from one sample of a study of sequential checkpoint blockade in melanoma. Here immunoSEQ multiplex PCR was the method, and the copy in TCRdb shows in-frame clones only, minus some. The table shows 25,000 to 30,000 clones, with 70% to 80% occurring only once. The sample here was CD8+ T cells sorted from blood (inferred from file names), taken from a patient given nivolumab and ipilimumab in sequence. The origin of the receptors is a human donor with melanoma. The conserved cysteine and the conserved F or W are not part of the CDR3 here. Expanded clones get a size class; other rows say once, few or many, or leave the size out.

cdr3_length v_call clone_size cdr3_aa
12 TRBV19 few ASSIGRFTYGYT
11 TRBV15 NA ATSRGPPSEQY
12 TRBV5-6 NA ASSGTGASFEQY
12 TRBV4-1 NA ASSLRVGITEAF
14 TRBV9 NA ASSVVGGHLTDTQY
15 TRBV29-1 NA SVEAPRGQGAGDTQY
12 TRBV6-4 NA ASSDTGSTDTQY
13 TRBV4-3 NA ASSPSPWGHNEQF
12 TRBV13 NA ASRFRGSYNEQF
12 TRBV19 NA ASRPEDRNQPQH
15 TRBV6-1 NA ASSEAPRRARDQPQH
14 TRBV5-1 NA ASSSHYQRATDTQY
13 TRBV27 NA ASRGGTGYNSPLH